This T cell receptor beta chain was found in a study of T cells in Graves' hyperthyroidism and ophthalmopathy. Overall study: The blood sample was taken at first diagnosis, before treatment began.

This clonotype was observed at least ten times. Researchers took RNA transcripts and amplified the TCR beta CDR3 regions from them. Initially, a first-round RT-PCR of the TCR CDR3 employed the HTBI primer set. One entry per CDR3 protein results from TCRdb running MiXCR on the multiplex PCR reads. Of roughly 710,000 distinct CDR3 sequences in the sample, about a third are singletons; the top ten hold less than 35%. V was pared by 1 base and J by 0 bases, with 7 bases between. This CDR3 has 15 residues. Germline CDR1 reads SEHNR; CDR2 reads FQNEAQ (reference sequence). The specimen sequenced was blood. The V gene is TRBV7-9, the J gene TRBJ1-3, with D maybe TRBD1 (5 bases). This sequence was found in a woman aged 40 to 49 with Graves' hyperthyroidism. CDR3 in DNA: TGTGCCAGCAGCTTAGAGGGACCCTCTGGAAACACCATATATTTT. It encodes CASSLEGPSGNTIYF.